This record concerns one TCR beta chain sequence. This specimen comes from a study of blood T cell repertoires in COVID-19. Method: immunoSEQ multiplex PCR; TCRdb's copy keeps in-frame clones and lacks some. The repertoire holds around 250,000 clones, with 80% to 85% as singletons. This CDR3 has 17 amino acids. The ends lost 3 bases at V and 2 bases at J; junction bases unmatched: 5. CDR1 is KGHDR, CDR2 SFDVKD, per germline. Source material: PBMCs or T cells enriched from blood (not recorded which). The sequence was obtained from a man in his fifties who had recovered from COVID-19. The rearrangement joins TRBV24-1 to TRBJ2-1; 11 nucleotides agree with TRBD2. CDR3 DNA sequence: TGTGCCACCAGTGATCCCGGGACTAGCGGTCCCTACAATGAGCAGTTCTTC. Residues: CATSDPGTSGPYNEQFF.